Listed here are 12 T cell receptor beta chains from one sample, sequenced in a study of T cells expressing NK-cell markers. TCRdb reanalyzed the 5' RACE reads, giving one entry per CDR3 protein sequence and no DNA. The sample shows about 150,000 distinct CDR3 sequences, and about 39% sits with its ten largest clones. Sequencing was carried out using blood T cells: a sorted CD56 or NKG2C T cell subset, CD4+ or CD8+ T cells, or bulk PBMC T cells (not recorded which). Receptor source: a woman aged 45-65 years in good health.

The V call is TRBV12-3 or TRBV12-4, the J call TRBJ1-1. The CDR3 consists of 16 residues. This CDR3 is CASSLAIGGGDTEAFF.

This sequence joins TRBV10-3 and TRBJ2-2; the TCRdb D gene call, TRBD2, has no DNA to confirm it. CDR3 length: 19 residues. CDR1 ENHRY and CDR2 SYGVKD come from the germline V gene. CDR3 protein: CASSGEIRELDTNTGELFF.

This chain uses TRBV15 with TRBJ2-3; TCRdb returns TRBD2, unconfirmable since there is no DNA. CDR1 is LNHNV, CDR2 YYDKDF, per germline (reference sequence). The CDR3 runs to 14 residues. CDR3 protein: CATSSTSIADTQYF.

The J gene is TRBJ2-1, the V gene TRBV12-3 or TRBV12-4; TCRdb reports TRBD2, a call that lacks DNA to check it against. The CDR3 has 15 amino acids. CDR3: CASSGWATSMNEQFF.

V gene TRBV20-1 combines with J gene TRBJ2-7. This CDR3 spans 15 amino acids. CDR1 and CDR2 (germline): DFQATT, SNEGSKA (reference sequence). CDR3 loop: CSARDSRVGSYEQYF.

The J gene is TRBJ2-2, the V gene TRBV2; without DNA, the TCRdb call of TRBD2 cannot be checked. The CDR3 loop spans 19 amino acids. CDR1 is SNHLY, CDR2 FYNNEI, per germline. The CDR3 spells CASSEDPREASPHTGELFF. The complete variable domain, with remaining parts taken from reference TRBV2 and TRBJ2-2, reads EPEVTQTPSHQVTQMGQEVILRCVPISNHLYFYWYRQILGQKVEFLVSFYNNEISEKSEIFDDQFSVERPDGSNFTLKIRSTKLEDSAMYFCASSEDPREASPHTGELFFGEGSRLTVL.

The chain carries TRBV29-1 and TRBJ2-6; TCRdb's D call, TRBD2, is unchecked because there is no DNA. CDR3 size: 16 residues. The germline V gene has CDR1 SQVTM and CDR2 ANQGSEA. The CDR3: CSVTWTSGTGANVLTF. The whole variable domain, remainder taken from reference TRBV29-1 and TRBJ2-6, is SAVISQKPSRDICQRGTSLTIQCQVDSQVTMMFWYRQQPGQSLTLIATANQGSEATYESGFVIDKFPISRPNLTFSTLTVSNMSPEDSSIYLCSVTWTSGTGANVLTFGAGSRLTVL.

The V call is TRBV27, the J call TRBJ2-1. CDR3 length equals 16 residues. CDR1 MNHEY and CDR2 SMNVEV come from the germline V gene (reference sequence). CDR3 loop: CASSFSVRIPLNEQFF.

The J gene is TRBJ1-2, the V gene TRBV27. The CDR3 runs 16 residues. CDR1 and CDR2 (germline): MNHEY, SMNVEV (reference sequence). CDR3 sequence: CASSLWPGSGNYGYTF.

The chain has TRBV6-2 or TRBV6-3 and TRBJ2-1; TCRdb gives TRBD2 as the D gene, but with no DNA this cannot be confirmed. Germline CDR1 and CDR2: MNHEY and SVGEGT. This CDR3 region has 15 residues. CDR3 sequence: CASSYGTSDYNEQFF.

The gene calls are TRBV29-1 and TRBJ2-5; the D gene TCRdb calls, TRBD1, cannot be checked with no DNA. The length of the CDR3 is 15 residues. The germline V gene has CDR1 SQVTM and CDR2 ANQGSEA. The CDR3 loop reads CSVEGERTALETQYF.

This chain connects TRBV24-1 to TRBJ2-3; no DNA is available, so the TRBD2 call from TCRdb remains unchecked. Germline values: CDR1 KGHDR, CDR2 SFDVKD. The CDR3 loop spans 12 amino acids. The CDR3 region is CATGGRADTQYF.